This T cell receptor (beta chain) appears in the sequencing data of a study of blood T cell repertoires in COVID-19. In the study overall: Nucleic acid was either cDNA or gDNA, and it came from T cells, B-cell-depleted T cells, or PBMCs.

Produced via immunoSEQ multiplex PCR; TCRdb's table is partial and in-frame only. The sample lists 200,000 to 250,000 clones; 80% to 90% were seen once. The source material was PBMCs or T cells enriched from blood (not recorded which). This TCR was sampled from a woman aged 25 to 45 who had recovered from COVID-19.

Here the CDR3 DNA reads TGTGCCTGGAGGAGGGACACGAGCTCCTACGAGCAGTACTTC. Protein sequence: CAWRRDTSSYEQYF. The chain is built from TRBV30 and TRBJ2-7; tentatively, D is TRBD1 (6 bases). CDR1 is GTSNPN and CDR2 is SVGIG in the germline V gene (reference sequence). This CDR3 has 14 amino acids. Trimming removed 3 bases from V and 0 bases from J, with 12 bases in between.